The 2 T cell receptor beta chains reported below all come from one sample, sequenced in a study of CD8+ T cells in alopecia areata. Extracted RNA was reverse transcribed into cDNA, the sequencing template. Assay: immunoSEQ multiplex PCR; the TCRdb copy retains only in-frame clones and omits some. The table includes about 98,000 clones, around 44% detected once. The specimen sequenced was CD4+ T cells sorted from blood. The receptors come from a human donor with alopecia areata.

This clone has more than one count but fewer than ten. V gene TRBV28 combines with J gene TRBJ2-7; 7 bases match TRBD1. Germline V CDR1 and CDR2: MDHEN, SYDVKM. Unmatched junction bases numbered 13, after V lost 5 bases and J lost 6 bases. CDR3 length equals 15 residues. This CDR3 is CASSHHGQASGEQYF. CDR3 bases: TGTGCCAGCAGTCATCACGGACAGGCCAGCGGCGAGCAGTACTTC.

This chain uses TRBV30 with TRBJ1-5; D ambiguous. The germline CDR1 and CDR2 sequences are GTSNPN and SVGIG (reference sequence). Trimming cost V 1 base and J 10 bases, with 26 bases left between them. The CDR3 runs 17 residues. CDR3 region: CAWSANRGQPHAGPQHF. CDR3 DNA: TGTGCCTGGAGTGCCAATCGAGGTCAGCCACATGCGGGTCCCCAGCATTTT.